This is a list of T cell receptor beta chains from one sample in a study of T cells in Graves' hyperthyroidism and ophthalmopathy. TCRdb passed the multiplex PCR reads through MiXCR, listing each CDR3 protein once. The table has 500,000 to 600,000 distinct CDR3 sequences, over 15% seen once. Sequencing was carried out using blood. These receptor sequences come from a woman under 30 with Graves' hyperthyroidism. Both conserved end residues are part of each CDR3. A D gene is named only where the DNA matches it firmly. Clone size is given for some rows only: seen once, a few or many times, or a class if the clone is expanded.

>TRBJ2-7|TRBV29-1|12|NA|few
CSVNVGAYEQYF
TGCAGCGTTAATGTGGGTGCCTACGAGCAGTACTTC
>TRBJ2-5|TRBV29-1|10|NA|many
CSAGDETQYF
TGCAGCGCTGGGGATGAGACCCAGTACTTC
>TRBJ2-7|TRBV25-1|13|TRBD1|few
CASTRTGFYEQYF
TGTGCCAGCACCCGGACAGGATTCTACGAGCAGTACTTC
>TRBJ2-7|TRBV20-1|16|TRBD1|many
CSARRQGGLGSHEQYF
TGCAGTGCTAGGAGACAGGGGGGTCTAGGGAGCCACGAGCAGTACTTC
>TRBJ2-2|TRBV12-3/TRBV12-4|17|TRBD1|many
CASSPRRRDRGTGELFF
TGTGCCAGCAGTCCCCGGAGGCGGGACAGGGGTACCGGGGAGCTGTTTTTT
>TRBJ2-3|TRBV19|15|TRBD1|NA
CASSFRDREADTQYF
TGTGCCAGTAGTTTCCGGGACAGGGAAGCGGATACGCAGTATTTT
>TRBJ2-2|TRBV11-2|22|TRBD2|NA
CASSLGAGTWTSGRAVTGELFF
TGTGCCAGCAGCTTAGGTGCGGGCACGTGGACTAGCGGGAGGGCGGTCACCGGGGAGCTGTTTTTT
>TRBJ2-7|TRBV3-1|14|TRBD1|many
CASSPTGISYEQYF
TGTGCCAGCAGCCCGACAGGGATCTCCTACGAGCAGTACTTC
>TRBJ1-5|TRBV28|18|NA|few
CASSEVGGAGVSGQPQHF
TGTGCCAGCAGTGAAGTGGGGGGGGCGGGAGTATCTGGGCAGCCCCAGCATTTT
>TRBJ2-2|TRBV7-9|14|TRBD2|few
CASSPRGGTGELFF
TGTGCCAGCAGCCCCCGGGGGGGCACCGGGGAGCTGTTTTTT
>TRBJ2-7|TRBV7-7|13|NA|many
CASSLAEGYEQYF
TGTGCTAGCAGCTTAGCGGAGGGCTACGAGCAGTACTTC
>TRBJ2-5|TRBV15|14|TRBD1|many
CATSTRQGRETQYF
TGTGCCACCAGCACACGACAGGGGCGAGAGACCCAGTACTTC
>TRBJ1-2|TRBV6-1|16|NA|many
CASIRPDAVGIRGYTF
TGTGCCAGCATCCGACCCGACGCGGTGGGAATTCGCGGCTACACCTTC
>TRBJ2-1|TRBV7-9|13|NA|many
CASSLLVGNEQFF
TGTGCCAGCAGCTTGCTGGTGGGCAATGAGCAGTTCTTC